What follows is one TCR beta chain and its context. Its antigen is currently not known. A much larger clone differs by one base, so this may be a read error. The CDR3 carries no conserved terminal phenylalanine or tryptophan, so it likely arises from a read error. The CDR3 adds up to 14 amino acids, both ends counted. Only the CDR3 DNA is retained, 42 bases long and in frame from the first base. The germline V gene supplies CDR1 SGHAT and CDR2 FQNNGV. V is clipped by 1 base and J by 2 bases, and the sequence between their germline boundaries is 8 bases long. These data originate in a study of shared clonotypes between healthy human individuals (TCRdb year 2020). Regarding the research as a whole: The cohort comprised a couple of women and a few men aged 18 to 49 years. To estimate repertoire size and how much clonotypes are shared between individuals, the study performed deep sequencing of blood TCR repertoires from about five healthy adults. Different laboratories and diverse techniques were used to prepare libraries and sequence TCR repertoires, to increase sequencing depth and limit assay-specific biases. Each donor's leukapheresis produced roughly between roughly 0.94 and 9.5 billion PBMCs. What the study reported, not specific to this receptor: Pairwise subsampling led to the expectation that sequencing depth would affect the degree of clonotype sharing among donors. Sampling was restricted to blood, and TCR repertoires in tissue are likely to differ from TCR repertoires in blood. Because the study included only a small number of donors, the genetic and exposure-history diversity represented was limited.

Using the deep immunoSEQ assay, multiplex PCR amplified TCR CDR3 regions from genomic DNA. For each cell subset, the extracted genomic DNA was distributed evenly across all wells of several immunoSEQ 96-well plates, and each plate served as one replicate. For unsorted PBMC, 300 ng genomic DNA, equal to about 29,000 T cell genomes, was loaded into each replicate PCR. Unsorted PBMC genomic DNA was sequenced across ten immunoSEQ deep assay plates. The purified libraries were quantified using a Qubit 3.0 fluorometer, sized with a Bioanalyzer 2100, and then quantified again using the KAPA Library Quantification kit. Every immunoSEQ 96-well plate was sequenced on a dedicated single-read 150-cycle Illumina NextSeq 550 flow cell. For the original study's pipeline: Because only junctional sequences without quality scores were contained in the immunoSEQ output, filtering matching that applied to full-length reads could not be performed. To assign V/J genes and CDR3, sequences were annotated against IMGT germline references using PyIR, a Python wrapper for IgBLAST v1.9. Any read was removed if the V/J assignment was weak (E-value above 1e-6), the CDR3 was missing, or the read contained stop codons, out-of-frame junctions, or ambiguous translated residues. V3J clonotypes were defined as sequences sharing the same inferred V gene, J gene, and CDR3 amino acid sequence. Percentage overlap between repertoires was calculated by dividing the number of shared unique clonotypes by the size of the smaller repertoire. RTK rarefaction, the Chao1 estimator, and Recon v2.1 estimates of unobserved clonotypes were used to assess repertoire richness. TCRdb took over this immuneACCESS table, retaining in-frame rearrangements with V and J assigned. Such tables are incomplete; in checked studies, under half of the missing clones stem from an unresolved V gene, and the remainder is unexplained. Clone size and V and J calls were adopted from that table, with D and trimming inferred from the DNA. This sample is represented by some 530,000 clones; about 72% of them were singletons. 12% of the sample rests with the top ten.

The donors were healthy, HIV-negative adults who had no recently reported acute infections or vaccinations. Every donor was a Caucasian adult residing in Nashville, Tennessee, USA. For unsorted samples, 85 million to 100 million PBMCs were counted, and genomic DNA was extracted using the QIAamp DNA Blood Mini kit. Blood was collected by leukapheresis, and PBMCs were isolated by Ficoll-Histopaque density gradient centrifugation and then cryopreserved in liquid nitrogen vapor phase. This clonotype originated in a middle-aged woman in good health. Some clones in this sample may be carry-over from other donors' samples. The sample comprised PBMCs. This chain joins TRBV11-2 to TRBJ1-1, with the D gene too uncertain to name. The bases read TGTGCCAGCAGCTTAGGGGCAGGAAACACTGAAGCTTTCCTT. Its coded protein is CASSLGAGNTEAFL.